One sample yielded the 29 T cell receptor beta chains listed below, sequenced in a study of blood T cell repertoires in COVID-19 (TCRdb year 2020). The library was built by means of the immunoSEQ multiplex PCR assay. TCRdb obtained this table from immuneACCESS and retained in-frame rearrangements with V and J assigned. These tables miss some clones; where compared with another copy, unresolved V genes account for less than half of the shortfall, and the remainder is unexplained. The sample data list 250,000 to 300,000 clones, and around 88% of these were observed just once. The ten top clones hold approximately 6% of the sample. Sequencing was done on a sample of peripheral blood. The receptors originated from a man older than 75 with acute or convalescent COVID-19.

This clone was seen a few times. The V gene is TRBV9, the J gene TRBJ1-5; D gene ambiguous. V lost 0 bases, J lost 0 bases, and 7 bases lay in between. CDR1 is SGDLS, CDR2 YYNGEE, per germline. The CDR3 runs 15 residues. In nucleotides, the CDR3 is TGTGCCAGCAGCGTAGATGAGTATAGCAATCAGCCCCAGCATTTT. Translating gives CASSVDEYSNQPQHF.

The chain has TRBV6-5 and TRBJ1-2, with 11 bases matching TRBD1. The V and J ends lost 6 bases and 7 bases, in that order; junction bases with no gene match: 1. The CDR3 totals 12 residues. In germline, CDR1 is MNHEY, CDR2 SVGAGI. CDR3 coding DNA: TGTGCCAGCAGAGGGACAGGGGGTGGCTACACCTTC. This gives the protein CASRGTGGGYTF.

This chain uses TRBV5-4 with TRBJ2-7; a weak D match, TRBD1 (6 bases). V shed 3 bases and J shed 4 bases, with 11 bases lying between them. This CDR3 spans 13 amino acids. Per the germline V gene, CDR1 is SGHNT and CDR2 is YYREEE (reference sequence). CDR3 protein: CASSWDKKYEQYF. CDR3 in DNA: TGTGCCAGCAGCTGGGACAAGAAATACGAGCAGTACTTC.

The rearrangement joins TRBV25-1 to TRBJ1-3; TRBD1 matches at 7 bases. CDR3 size: 14 residues. Trimming cost V 2 bases and J 2 bases; bases outside gene matches: 0. Germline values: CDR1 MGHDK, CDR2 SYGVNS. The chain's CDR3 is CASSEQGAGNTIYF. In DNA form, the CDR3 reads TGTGCCAGCAGTGAACAGGGGGCTGGAAACACCATATATTTT.

The chain couples TRBV5-1 to TRBJ2-5; TRBD2 might be the D (6 bases). CDR1 is SGHRS, CDR2 YFSETQ, per germline. The CDR3 consists of 15 residues. The germline V and J ends were trimmed by 1 base and 5 bases, with 15 bases remaining between them. The CDR3 nucleotides are TGCGCCAGCAGCTTGCAGACAAACAGCGGGGAGACCCAGTACTTC. As protein: CASSLQTNSGETQYF. Full variable domain (outside the CDR3, taken from reference TRBV5-1 and TRBJ2-5): KAGVTQTPRYLIKTRGQQVTLSCSPISGHRSVSWYQQTPGQGLQFLFEYFSETQRNKGNFPGRFSGRQFSNSRSEMNVSTLELGDSALYLCASSLQTNSGETQYFGPGTRLLVL.

The genes are TRBV7-9 and TRBJ2-5, with TRBD1 matching 7 bases. J gave up 1 base and V 5 bases, and 13 bases lay outside the gene matches. Germline CDR1 is SEHNR and CDR2 is FQNEAQ (reference sequence). CDR3 size: 17 residues. The CDR3 spells CASSPVPGQVSQETQYF. CDR3 DNA: TGTGCCAGCAGCCCTGTGCCCGGACAGGTGTCCCAAGAGACCCAGTACTTC.

The chain is built from TRBV3-1 (or the pseudogene TRBV3-2) and TRBJ1-2; 7 bases fit TRBD1. The CDR3 runs to 14 residues. V gave up 8 bases and J gave up 7 bases; unmatched junction bases: 13. Germline assignment: CDR1 LGHDT and CDR2 YNNKEL (reference sequence). The CDR3 loop reads CASLGGSGGRGYTF. DNA of the CDR3: TGTGCCAGCCTGGGGGGCTCAGGGGGTCGTGGCTACACCTTC.

Notes on this clone: The germline gene is not matched at one end of the junction; a read error may be the cause. The rearrangement links TRBV2 to TRBJ1-6; tentative D call: TRBD1 (6 bases). The CDR3 totals 13 residues. Germline values: CDR1 SNHLY, CDR2 FYNNEI. CDR3 protein: CASSEEGPTGRRF. The CDR3 nucleotides read TGTGCCAGCAGTGAAGAAGGCCCGACAGGACGACGATTT.

The chain couples TRBV2 to TRBJ1-1; 7 bases map to TRBD1. V shed 6 bases and J 12 bases; nucleotides not matched to a gene: 13. Germline assignment: CDR1 SNHLY and CDR2 FYNNEI. The CDR3 extends over 13 amino acids. The CDR3 DNA reads as TGTGCCAGCAGCGAAAGTCAGGGGGGACTGACTTTCTTT. This sequence encodes CASSESQGGLTFF. The entire variable domain, with the rest obtained from reference TRBV2 and TRBJ1-1, is as follows: EPEVTQTPSHQVTQMGQEVILRCVPISNHLYFYWYRQILGQKVEFLVSFYNNEISEKSEIFDDQFSVERPDGSNFTLKIRSTKLEDSAMYFCASSESQGGLTFFGQGTRLTVV.

This chain links TRBV10-3 with TRBJ2-1, with 8 bases fitting TRBD2. V was clipped by 6 bases and J by 4 bases; unmatched bases: 26. Germline CDR1 is ENHRY and CDR2 is SYGVKD. The CDR3 runs to 21 residues. The chain's CDR3 is CAISKQDRGSLLAVSYNEQFF. The DNA for the CDR3 is TGTGCCATCAGCAAACAAGATCGGGGTTCCTTACTAGCGGTCAGTTACAATGAGCAGTTCTTC.

A single count supports this clone. This chain joins TRBV6-5 and TRBJ2-1; D is perhaps TRBD2 (6 bases). Germline CDR1 MNHEY, CDR2 SVGAGI. The CDR3 has 13 amino acids. Trimming removed 0 bases at V and 10 bases at J, with 10 bases between. CDR3 region: CASSYSGTGEQFF. The CDR3 bases are TGTGCCAGCAGTTACTCCGGGACTGGGGAGCAGTTCTTC.

This chain joins TRBV7-8 and TRBJ2-3; D perhaps matches TRBD2 (6 bases). V lost 3 bases, J lost 6 bases, and 16 bases lay in between. CDR3 size: 15 residues. Germline CDR1 is SGHVS and CDR2 is FQNEAQ. CDR3 sequence: CASSFGSLAGDTQYF. In nucleotides, the CDR3 is TGTGCCAGCAGCTTCGGCAGCCTGGCGGGGGATACGCAGTATTTT.

V and J are TRBV27 and TRBJ1-2, with 9 bases lining up with TRBD1. CDR3 length: 13 amino acids. CDR1 is MNHEY and CDR2 is SMNVEV in the germline V gene (reference sequence). V lost 4 bases to trimming and J lost 8 bases; unmatched junction nucleotides: 5. This CDR3 reads CASSSRQGGGYTF. In nucleotides, the CDR3 is TGTGCCAGCAGTTCACGACAGGGGGGCGGCTACACCTTC.

The chain carries TRBV28 and TRBJ1-6; D is possibly TRBD1 (6 bases). This CDR3 has 15 amino acids. V was clipped by 1 base and J by 8 bases, with 12 bases between them. Germline assignment: CDR1 MDHEN and CDR2 SYDVKM. The CDR3 reads CASSLSAGTHSPLHF. Here the CDR3 DNA reads TGTGCCAGCAGTTTATCTGCCGGGACACATTCACCCCTCCACTTT.

This clone was picked up a small number of times. The J gene is TRBJ2-7, the V gene TRBV10-3; D perhaps matches TRBD1 (6 bases). V lost 8 bases to trimming and J lost 5 bases, with 22 bases between them. CDR3 size: 15 residues. Germline loops: CDR1 ENHRY, CDR2 SYGVKD. The CDR3 reads CAIGAQGGERNEQYF. CDR3 in DNA: TGTGCCATCGGAGCACAGGGTGGGGAGAGGAACGAGCAGTACTTC.

The chain joins TRBV11-1 to TRBJ1-5, with 7 nucleotides matching TRBD1. V lost 5 bases, J lost 1 base, and 8 bases stayed unmatched. The CDR3 runs to 16 residues. The germline CDR1 and CDR2 sequences are SGHAT and FQDESV (reference sequence). Written as DNA, the CDR3 is TGTGCCAGCAGCCCGGGGGACAGCGGAAGCAATCAGCCCCAGCATTTT. Translation gives CASSPGDSGSNQPQHF. The full variable domain, completed using reference TRBV11-1 and TRBJ1-5, is EAEVAQSPRYKITEKSQAVAFWCDPISGHATLYWYRQILGQGPELLVQFQDESVVDDSQLPKDRFSAERLKGVDSTLKIQPAELGDSAMYLCASSPGDSGSNQPQHFGDGTRLSIL.

This clone was seen once. The genes are TRBV19 and TRBJ2-7, with 8 bases lining up with TRBD2. The length of the CDR3 is 14 residues. Trimming took 0 bases from V and 6 from J; bases not matched to a gene: 4. CDR1 is LNHDA, CDR2 SQIVND, per germline (reference sequence). CDR3: CASSIEVTSGEQYF. The DNA for the CDR3 is TGTGCCAGTAGTATAGAAGTTACTAGCGGCGAGCAGTACTTC.

The chain carries TRBV7-6 and TRBJ2-2, with 9 nucleotides matching TRBD1. From germline, CDR1 is SGHVS and CDR2 FNYEAQ. V shed 3 bases, J shed 4 bases, and the junction held 6 bases outside the gene matches. The CDR3 runs to 16 residues. The CDR3 protein is CASSLEQGAATGELFF. CDR3 in DNA: TGTGCCAGCAGCTTGGAACAGGGGGCGGCCACCGGGGAGCTGTTTTTT.

This clone has only a few counts. The rearrangement links TRBV20-1 to TRBJ1-1; the D is unclear. V was cut by 3 bases and J by 4 bases, with 9 bases left in between. Germline V gene lookup returns CDR1 DFQATT and CDR2 SNEGSKA (reference sequence). The CDR3 runs to 12 residues. CDR3 protein: CSASFRGTEAFF. As DNA, the CDR3 is TGCAGTGCTAGTTTCCGGGGCACTGAAGCTTTCTTT.

CDR3 nucleotides: TGCGCCAGCAGCTTGGGGACAGGGGGAGAAGAGACCCAGTACTTC. Amino acid sequence: CASSLGTGGEETQYF. The rearrangement links TRBV5-1 to TRBJ2-5; 10 bases line up with TRBD1. The germline gives CDR1 SGHRS, CDR2 YFSETQ. Trimming at V came to 0 bases and at J to 3 bases, leaving 2 bases not matched to a gene. The CDR3 is made up of 15 amino acids.

The chain is built from TRBV28 and TRBJ2-5; D uncertain. Germline V CDR1 and CDR2: MDHEN, SYDVKM. CDR3 length: 14 residues. Trimming stripped 6 bases from V and 4 bases from J, with 15 bases between. CDR3 region: CASSLNPQRETQYF. DNA of the CDR3: TGTGCCAGCAGCCTTAACCCCCAGCGAGAGACCCAGTACTTC. The full variable domain, its missing parts supplied by reference TRBV28 and TRBJ2-5, is DVKVTQSSRYLVKRTGEKVFLECVQDMDHENMFWYRQDPGLGLRLIYFSYDVKMKEKGDIPEGYSVSREKKERFSLILESASTNQTSMYLCASSLNPQRETQYFGPGTRLLVL.

The rearrangement uses TRBV29-1 and TRBJ2-1, with a tentative D call TRBD2 (7 bases). Trimming removed 1 base at V and 2 bases at J, with 12 bases between. From germline, CDR1 is SQVTM and CDR2 ANQGSEA. The CDR3 sequence is 15 residues long. CDR3 amino acids: CSVEGGGGPYNEQFF. Here the CDR3 DNA reads TGCAGCGTTGAAGGAGGGGGGGGGCCCTACAATGAGCAGTTCTTC.

The chain is built from TRBV12-3 or TRBV12-4 and TRBJ2-2, with D perhaps matching TRBD1 (6 bases). Trimming stripped 8 bases from V and 6 bases from J, with 13 bases between. This CDR3 is 13 amino acids long. The CDR3 loop reads CASAQGTPGELFF. Written as DNA, the CDR3 is TGTGCCAGCGCTCAGGGGACCCCCGGGGAGCTGTTTTTT.

The V and J genes are TRBV6-5 and TRBJ2-7, with D perhaps TRBD2 (7 bases). The CDR3 contains 14 residues. Germline CDR1 is MNHEY and CDR2 is SVGAGI. V lost 4 bases and J 4 bases, leaving 14 bases between the germline ends. Here the CDR3 DNA reads TGTGCCAGCAGTTCGCTCGGGGGGCGGTACGAGCAGTACTTC. It yields the protein CASSSLGGRYEQYF.

For this clone: Compared with germline, one end of the junction differs, possibly owing to a read error. This chain connects TRBV7-7 to TRBJ2-5, with 8 bases lining up with TRBD1. The CDR3 contains 15 residues. The germline V gene encodes CDR1 SSHAT and CDR2 FNYEAQ (reference sequence). The CDR3: CASSRTGTFGETQYF. CDR3 in DNA: TGTGCTAGCAGCAGGACAGGGACCTTCGGGGAGACCCAGTACTTC.

The CDR3 coding sequence is TGTGCCACCAGTGATTTGCGGGTTGGACAGGGTACAGATACGCAGTATTTT. Protein: CATSDLRVGQGTDTQYF. The V and J genes are TRBV24-1 and TRBJ2-3, with TRBD1 identical over 8 bases. The CDR3 has 17 residues. The germline CDR1 and CDR2 sequences are KGHDR and SFDVKD. With 0 bases clipped from V and 3 bases from J, the junction kept 7 bases outside the gene matches.

This chain joins TRBV30 and TRBJ2-2; 7 positions match TRBD1. CDR3 length: 15 residues. Trimming removed 4 bases from V and 2 bases from J; junction bases left unmatched: 7. In germline, CDR1 is GTSNPN, CDR2 SVGIG (reference sequence). The CDR3 here is CAWTGDSYNTGELFF. As DNA, the CDR3 is TGTGCCTGGACTGGGGACAGTTATAACACCGGGGAGCTGTTTTTT.

The V and J genes are TRBV11-2 and TRBJ1-6, with D tentatively TRBD1 (6 bases). This CDR3 has 15 residues. V was shortened by 4 bases and J by 10 bases, with 17 bases between the two germline ends. CDR1 and CDR2 from the germline V gene are SGHAT and FQNNGV. In DNA form, the CDR3 reads TGTGCCAGCAGCTACGGGGACCAGGGGAACTCACCCCTCCACTTT. Its translation is CASSYGDQGNSPLHF.

The rearrangement joins TRBV7-9 to TRBJ2-7, with TRBD1 identical over 7 bases. V lost 4 bases and J lost 3; bases outside the gene matches: 6. Germline CDR1 and CDR2: SEHNR and FQNEAQ (reference sequence). The CDR3 loop spans 14 amino acids. The CDR3 sequence: CASSSMGQSYEQYF. The CDR3 DNA is TGTGCCAGCAGCTCGATGGGACAGAGCTACGAGCAGTACTTC. Using reference TRBV7-9 and TRBJ2-7 for the parts outside the CDR3, the full variable domain is DTGVSQNPRHKITKRGQNVTFRCDPISEHNRLYWYRQTLGQGPEFLTYFQNEAQLEKSRLLSDRFSAERPKGSFSTLEIQRTEQGDSAMYLCASSSMGQSYEQYFGPGTRLTVT.